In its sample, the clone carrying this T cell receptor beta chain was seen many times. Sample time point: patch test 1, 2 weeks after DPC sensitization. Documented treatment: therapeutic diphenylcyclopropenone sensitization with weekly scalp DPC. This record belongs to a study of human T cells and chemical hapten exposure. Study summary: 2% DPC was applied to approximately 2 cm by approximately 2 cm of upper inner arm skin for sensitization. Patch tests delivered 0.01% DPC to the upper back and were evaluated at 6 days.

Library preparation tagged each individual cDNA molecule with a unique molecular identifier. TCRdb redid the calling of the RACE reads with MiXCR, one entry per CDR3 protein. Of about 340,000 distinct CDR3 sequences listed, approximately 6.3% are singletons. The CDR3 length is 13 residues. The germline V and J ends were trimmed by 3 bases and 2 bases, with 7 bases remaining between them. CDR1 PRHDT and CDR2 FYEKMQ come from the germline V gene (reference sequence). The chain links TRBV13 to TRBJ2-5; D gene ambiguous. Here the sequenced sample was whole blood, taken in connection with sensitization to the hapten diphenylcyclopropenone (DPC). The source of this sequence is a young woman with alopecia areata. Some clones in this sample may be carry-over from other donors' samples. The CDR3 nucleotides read TGTGCCAGCAGCTTTGGCCAGCAAGAGACCCAGTACTTC. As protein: CASSFGQQETQYF.